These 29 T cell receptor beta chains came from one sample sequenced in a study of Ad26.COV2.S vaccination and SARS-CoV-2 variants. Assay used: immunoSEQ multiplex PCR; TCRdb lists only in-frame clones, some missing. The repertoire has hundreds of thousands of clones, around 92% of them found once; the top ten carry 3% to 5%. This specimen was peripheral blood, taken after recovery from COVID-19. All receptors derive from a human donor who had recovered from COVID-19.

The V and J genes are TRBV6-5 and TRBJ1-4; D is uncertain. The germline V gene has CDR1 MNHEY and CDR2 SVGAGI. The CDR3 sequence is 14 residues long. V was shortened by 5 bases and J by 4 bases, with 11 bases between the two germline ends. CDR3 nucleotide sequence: TGTGCCAGCAGTCCTCGGGGAGGTAATGAAAAACTGTTTTTT. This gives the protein CASSPRGGNEKLFF.

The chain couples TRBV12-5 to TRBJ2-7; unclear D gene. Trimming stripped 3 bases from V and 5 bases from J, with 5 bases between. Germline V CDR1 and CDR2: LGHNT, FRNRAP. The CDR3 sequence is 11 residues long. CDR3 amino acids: CASGFSHEQYF. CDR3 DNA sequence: TGTGCTAGTGGTTTTTCCCACGAGCAGTACTTC.

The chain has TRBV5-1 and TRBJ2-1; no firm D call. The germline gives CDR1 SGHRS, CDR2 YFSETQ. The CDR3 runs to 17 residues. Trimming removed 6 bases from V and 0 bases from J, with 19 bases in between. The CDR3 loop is CASTPGVGPGSYNEQFF. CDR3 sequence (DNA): TGCGCCAGCACTCCGGGCGTAGGGCCTGGCTCCTACAATGAGCAGTTCTTC.

CDR3: CASSVSPGFEAFF. The CDR3 bases are TGTGCCAGCAGCGTATCGCCCGGGTTTGAAGCTTTCTTT. The chain joins TRBV9 to TRBJ1-1; no definite D call. This CDR3 contains 13 residues. V was trimmed by 1 base and J by 7 bases, leaving 11 bases between them. CDR1 is SGDLS, CDR2 YYNGEE, per germline.

The CDR3 here is CASSQPGGGGTGELFF. For the CDR3, the DNA is TGCGCCAGCAGCCAACCCGGCGGGGGAGGCACCGGGGAGCTGTTTTTT. J is TRBJ2-2 and V is TRBV4-3; 7 bases match TRBD2. The germline CDR1 and CDR2 sequences are LGHNA and YSLEER. V shed 2 bases and J 4 bases; nucleotides not matched to a gene: 7. The CDR3 loop spans 16 amino acids.

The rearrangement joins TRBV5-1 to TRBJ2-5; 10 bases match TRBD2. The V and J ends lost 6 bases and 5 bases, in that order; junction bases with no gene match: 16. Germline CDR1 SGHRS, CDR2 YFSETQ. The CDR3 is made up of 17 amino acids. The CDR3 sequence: CASTSSAGTSVAETQYF. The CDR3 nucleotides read TGCGCCAGCACCTCATCGGCCGGGACTAGCGTTGCGGAGACCCAGTACTTC.

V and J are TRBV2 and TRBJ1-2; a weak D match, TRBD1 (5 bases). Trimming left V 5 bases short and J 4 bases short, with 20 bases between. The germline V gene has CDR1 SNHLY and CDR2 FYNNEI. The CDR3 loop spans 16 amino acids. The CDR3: CASSLPPGTVFYGYTF. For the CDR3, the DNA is TGTGCCAGCAGTCTTCCCCCCGGGACGGTATTCTATGGCTACACCTTC.

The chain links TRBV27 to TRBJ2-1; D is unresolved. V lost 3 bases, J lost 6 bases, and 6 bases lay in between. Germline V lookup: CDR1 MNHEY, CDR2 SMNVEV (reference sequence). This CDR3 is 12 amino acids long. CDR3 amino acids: CASSLNLNEQFF. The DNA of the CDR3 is TGTGCCAGCAGTTTGAATCTCAATGAGCAGTTCTTC.

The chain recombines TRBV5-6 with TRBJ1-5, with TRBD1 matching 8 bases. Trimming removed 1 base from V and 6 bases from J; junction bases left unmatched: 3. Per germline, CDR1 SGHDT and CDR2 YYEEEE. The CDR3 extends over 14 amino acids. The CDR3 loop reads CASSLQGAGQPQHF. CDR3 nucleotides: TGTGCCAGCAGCTTGCAGGGGGCAGGTCAGCCCCAGCATTTT.

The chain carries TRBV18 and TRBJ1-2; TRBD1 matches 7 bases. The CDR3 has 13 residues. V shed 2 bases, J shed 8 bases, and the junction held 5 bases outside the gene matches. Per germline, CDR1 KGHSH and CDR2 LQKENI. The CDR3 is CASSPDRARGYTF. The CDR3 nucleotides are TGTGCCAGCTCACCAGACAGGGCACGAGGCTACACCTTC.

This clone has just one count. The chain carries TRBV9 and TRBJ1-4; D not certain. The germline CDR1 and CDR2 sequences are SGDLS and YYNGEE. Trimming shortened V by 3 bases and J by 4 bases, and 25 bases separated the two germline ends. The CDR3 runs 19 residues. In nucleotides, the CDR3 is TGTGCCAGCAGCGGAGGAGGCCCGGGGAGGGAACACCTTAATGAAAAACTGTTTTTT. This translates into CASSGGGPGREHLNEKLFF.

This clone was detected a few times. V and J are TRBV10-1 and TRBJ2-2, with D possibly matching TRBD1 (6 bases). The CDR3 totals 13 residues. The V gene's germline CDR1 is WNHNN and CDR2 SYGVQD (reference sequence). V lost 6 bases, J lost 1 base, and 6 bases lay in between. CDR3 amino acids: CASRQGNTGELFF. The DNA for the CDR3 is TGCGCCAGCAGACAGGGGAACACCGGGGAGCTGTTTTTT.

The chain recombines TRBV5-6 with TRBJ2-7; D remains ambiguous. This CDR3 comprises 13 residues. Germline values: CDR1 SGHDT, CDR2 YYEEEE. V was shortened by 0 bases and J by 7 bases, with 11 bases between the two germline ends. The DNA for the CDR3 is TGTGCCAGCAGCTTGGGTCCCAAGGAGGAGCAGTACTTC. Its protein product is CASSLGPKEEQYF.

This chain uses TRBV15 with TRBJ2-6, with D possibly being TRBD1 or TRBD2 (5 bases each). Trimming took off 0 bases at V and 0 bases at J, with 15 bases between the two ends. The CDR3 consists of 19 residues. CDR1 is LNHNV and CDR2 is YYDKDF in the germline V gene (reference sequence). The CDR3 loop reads CATSRDLRDAGSGANVLTF. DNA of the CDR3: TGTGCCACCAGCAGAGATTTGAGGGACGCCGGCTCTGGGGCCAACGTCCTGACTTTC.

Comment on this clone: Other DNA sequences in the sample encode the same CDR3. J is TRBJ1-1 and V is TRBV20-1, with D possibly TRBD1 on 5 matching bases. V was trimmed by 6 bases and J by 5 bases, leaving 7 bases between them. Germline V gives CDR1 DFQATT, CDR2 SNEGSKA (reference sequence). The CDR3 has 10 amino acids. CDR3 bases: TGCAGTGCCCGGGGGACTGAAGCTTTCTTT. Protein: CSARGTEAFF.

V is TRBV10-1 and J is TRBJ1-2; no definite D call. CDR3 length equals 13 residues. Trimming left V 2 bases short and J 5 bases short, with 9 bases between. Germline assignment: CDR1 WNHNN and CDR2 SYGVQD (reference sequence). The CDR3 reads CASSEGVNYGYTF. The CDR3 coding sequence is TGCGCCAGCAGTGAGGGGGTCAATTATGGCTACACCTTC.

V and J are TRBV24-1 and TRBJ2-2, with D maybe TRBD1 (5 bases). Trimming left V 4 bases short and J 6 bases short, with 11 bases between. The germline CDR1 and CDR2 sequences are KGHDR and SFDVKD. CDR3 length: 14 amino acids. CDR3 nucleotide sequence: TGTGCCACCAGTGAGGATACAGGAGCCGGGGAGCTGTTTTTT. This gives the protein CATSEDTGAGELFF.

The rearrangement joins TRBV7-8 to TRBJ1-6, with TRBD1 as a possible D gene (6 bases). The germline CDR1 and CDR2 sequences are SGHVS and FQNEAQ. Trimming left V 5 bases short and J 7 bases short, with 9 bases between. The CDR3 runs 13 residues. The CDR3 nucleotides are TGTGCCAGCAGCCTAGACAGGAATTCACCCCTCCACTTT. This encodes CASSLDRNSPLHF.

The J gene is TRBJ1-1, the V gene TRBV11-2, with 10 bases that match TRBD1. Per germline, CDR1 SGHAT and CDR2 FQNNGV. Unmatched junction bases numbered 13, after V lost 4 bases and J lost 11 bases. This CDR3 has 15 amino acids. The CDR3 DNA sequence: TGTGCCAGCAGCTCATTGATTAAAGACAGGGGGCACGCTTTCTTT. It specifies CASSSLIKDRGHAFF.

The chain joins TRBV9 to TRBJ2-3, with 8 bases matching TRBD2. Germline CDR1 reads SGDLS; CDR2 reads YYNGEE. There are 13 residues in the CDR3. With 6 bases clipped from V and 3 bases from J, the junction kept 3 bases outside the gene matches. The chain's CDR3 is CASNSGVTDTQYF. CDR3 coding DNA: TGTGCCAGCAATAGCGGGGTTACAGATACGCAGTATTTT.

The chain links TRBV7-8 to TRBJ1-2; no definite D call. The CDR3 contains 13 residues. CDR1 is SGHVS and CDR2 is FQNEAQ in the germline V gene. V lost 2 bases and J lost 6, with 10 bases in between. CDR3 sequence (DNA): TGTGCCAGCAGCTTATTGAGCGTTAATGGCTACACCTTC. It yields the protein CASSLLSVNGYTF.

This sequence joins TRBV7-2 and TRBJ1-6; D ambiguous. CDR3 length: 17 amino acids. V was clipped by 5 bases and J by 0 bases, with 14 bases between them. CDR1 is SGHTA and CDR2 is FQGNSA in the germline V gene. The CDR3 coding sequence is TGTGCCAGCAGCGGCGGGCAGTTCAGCTCCTATAATTCACCCCTCCACTTT. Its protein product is CASSGGQFSSYNSPLHF.

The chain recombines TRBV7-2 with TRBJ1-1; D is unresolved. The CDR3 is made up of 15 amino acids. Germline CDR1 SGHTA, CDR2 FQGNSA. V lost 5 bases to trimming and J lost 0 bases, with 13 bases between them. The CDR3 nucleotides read TGTGCCAGCAGCCTCACCCCAAGCATGAACACTGAAGCTTTCTTT. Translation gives CASSLTPSMNTEAFF. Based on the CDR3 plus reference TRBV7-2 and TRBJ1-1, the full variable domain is GAGVSQSPSNKVTEKGKDVELRCDPISGHTALYWYRQSLGQGLEFLIYFQGNSAPDKSGLPSDRFSAERTGGSVSTLTIQRTQQEDSAVYLCASSLTPSMNTEAFFGQGTRLTVV.

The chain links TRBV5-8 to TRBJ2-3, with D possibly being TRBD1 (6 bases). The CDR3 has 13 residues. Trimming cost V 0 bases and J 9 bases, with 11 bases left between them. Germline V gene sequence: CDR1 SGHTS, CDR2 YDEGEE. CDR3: CASSLAGAETQYF. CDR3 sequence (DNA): TGTGCCAGCAGCTTGGCAGGGGCGGAGACGCAGTATTTT.

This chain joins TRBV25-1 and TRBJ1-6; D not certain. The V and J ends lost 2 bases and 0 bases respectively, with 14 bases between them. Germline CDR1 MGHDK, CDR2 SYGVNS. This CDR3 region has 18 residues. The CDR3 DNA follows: TGTGCCAGCAGTGAAGTCCGACACCCGAGCTCCTATAATTCACCCCTCCACTTT. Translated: CASSEVRHPSSYNSPLHF.

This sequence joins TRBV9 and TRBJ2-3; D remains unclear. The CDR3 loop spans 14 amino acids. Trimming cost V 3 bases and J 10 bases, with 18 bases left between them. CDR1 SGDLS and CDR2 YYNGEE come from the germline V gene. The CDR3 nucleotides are TGTGCCAGCAGCGACCAACCTGACCTTTCCCCGCAGTATTTT. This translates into CASSDQPDLSPQYF. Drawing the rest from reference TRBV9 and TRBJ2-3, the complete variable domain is DSGVTQTPKHLITATGQRVTLRCSPRSGDLSVYWYQQSLDQGLQFLIQYYNGEERAKGNILERFSAQQFPDLHSELNLSSLELGDSALYFCASSDQPDLSPQYFGPGTRLTVL.

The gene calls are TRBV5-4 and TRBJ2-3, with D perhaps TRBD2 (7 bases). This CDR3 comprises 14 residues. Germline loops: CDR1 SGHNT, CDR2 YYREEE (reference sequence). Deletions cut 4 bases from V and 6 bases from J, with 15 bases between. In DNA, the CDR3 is TGTGCCAGCAGCGCAAGGGGGGGCGGGGATACGCAGTATTTT. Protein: CASSARGGGDTQYF.

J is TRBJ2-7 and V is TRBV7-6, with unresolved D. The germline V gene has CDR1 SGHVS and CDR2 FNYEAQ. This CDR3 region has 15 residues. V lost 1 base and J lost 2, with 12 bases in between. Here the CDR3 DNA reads TGTGCCAGCAGCTTAGAGGCCTTAGGCCCCTACGAGCAGTACTTC. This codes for CASSLEALGPYEQYF.

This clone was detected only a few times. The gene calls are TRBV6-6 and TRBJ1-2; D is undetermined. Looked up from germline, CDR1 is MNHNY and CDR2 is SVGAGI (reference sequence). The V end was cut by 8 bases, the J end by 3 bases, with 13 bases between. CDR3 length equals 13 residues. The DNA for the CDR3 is TGTGCCAGCCAGTACCTTCACGACTATGGCTACACCTTC. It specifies CASQYLHDYGYTF.